The 31 T cell receptor beta chains below all came from one sample that was sequenced in a study of shared clonotypes between healthy human individuals. Only in-frame clones appear in the TCRdb table, and some are missing; sequencing was by immunoSEQ multiplex PCR. The sample lists under 2.5 million clones; 92% were seen once. Material for sequencing was naive CD4+ T cells from PBMCs. Regarding subset: CD45RA+ positively selected. The receptors derive from a man aged 18 to 29 in good health. Some clones in this sample may be carry-over from other donors' samples.

Remarks on this clone: Other DNA sequences in the sample encode the same CDR3. V usage is TRBV2 and J usage is TRBJ2-3, with TRBD2 matching 12 bases. Looked up from germline, CDR1 is SNHLY and CDR2 is FYNNEI. This CDR3 comprises 15 residues. The V and J ends lost 5 bases and 6 bases, in that order; junction bases with no gene match: 6. CDR3 residues: CASSLLAGGGDTQYF. CDR3 nucleotides: TGTGCCAGCAGTTTACTAGCGGGAGGTGGGGATACGCAGTATTTT.

The count of this clone is one. This chain joins TRBV6-1 and TRBJ1-1; the match to TRBD1 covers 7 bases. The germline CDR1 and CDR2 sequences are MNHNS and SASEGT. V lost 1 base, J lost 2 bases, and 1 base stayed unmatched. This CDR3 has 14 residues. The CDR3: CASSEDRGNTEAFF. In nucleotides, the CDR3 is TGTGCCAGCAGTGAAGACAGGGGAAACACTGAAGCTTTCTTT.

To note about this clone: The sample has other DNA sequences that encode this CDR3 too. V gene TRBV7-9 combines with J gene TRBJ2-3; 10 bases fit TRBD1. V shed 3 bases and J 2 bases; nucleotides not matched to a gene: 2. CDR1 SEHNR and CDR2 FQNEAQ come from the germline V gene (reference sequence). This CDR3 contains 15 residues. CDR3 region: CASSLGTGVTDTQYF. CDR3 bases: TGTGCCAGCAGCTTGGGGACAGGGGTCACAGATACGCAGTATTTT.

The V gene is TRBV5-4, the J gene TRBJ2-3; TRBD2 aligns across 9 bases. Unmatched junction bases numbered 4, after V lost 0 bases and J lost 2 bases. The CDR3 covers 16 residues. Germline loops: CDR1 SGHNT, CDR2 YYREEE (reference sequence). The CDR3 DNA follows: TGTGCCAGCAGCTTGGTCCCTAGCGGGAACACAGATACGCAGTATTTT. Protein sequence: CASSLVPSGNTDTQYF.

A note on this clone: One junction end disagrees with the germline gene, perhaps due to a read error. This rearrangement joins TRBV5-1 to TRBJ2-7, with D possibly matching TRBD1 (6 bases). The CDR3 is 13 amino acids. The germline V gene encodes CDR1 SGHRS and CDR2 YFSETQ. CDR3 sequence reads: CASSLGGRNERYF. The CDR3, as DNA: TGCGCCAGCAGCTTAGGGGGTAGGAACGAGCGGTACTTC.

The chain is built from TRBV25-1 and TRBJ2-3; D not certain. The V gene's germline CDR1 is MGHDK and CDR2 SYGVNS. The CDR3 has 14 residues. The V end lost 3 bases, the J end lost 4 bases, and 11 bases lay between the germline ends. The DNA for the CDR3 is TGTGCCAGCAGTGACTTCCAACACCCAGATACGCAGTATTTT. This sequence encodes CASSDFQHPDTQYF.

The gene calls are TRBV7-8 and TRBJ2-7; D possibly matches TRBD1 or TRBD2 (6 bases each). V gave up 1 base and J gave up 2 bases, with 9 bases separating them. This CDR3 is built from 14 residues. CDR1 is SGHVS and CDR2 is FQNEAQ in the germline V gene. The CDR3: CASSLDGGPYEQYF. In nucleotides, the CDR3 is TGTGCCAGCAGCTTAGACGGGGGCCCCTACGAGCAGTACTTC.

The rearrangement joins TRBV7-9 to TRBJ2-2; no reliable D call. This CDR3 has 13 amino acids. V was trimmed by 6 bases and J by 5 bases, leaving 10 bases between them. Germline values: CDR1 SEHNR, CDR2 FQNEAQ (reference sequence). CDR3 protein: CASRQGSTGELFF. The CDR3 DNA follows: TGTGCCAGCAGGCAAGGATCGACCGGGGAGCTGTTTTTT. The full variable domain, with the rest looked up from reference TRBV7-9 and TRBJ2-2, is DTGVSQNPRHKITKRGQNVTFRCDPISEHNRLYWYRQTLGQGPEFLTYFQNEAQLEKSRLLSDRFSAERPKGSFSTLEIQRTEQGDSAMYLCASRQGSTGELFFGEGSRLTVL.

The V call is TRBV5-1, the J call TRBJ2-3, with 10 bases aligning to TRBD1. Germline V lookup: CDR1 SGHRS, CDR2 YFSETQ. Unmatched junction bases numbered 3, after V lost 0 bases and J lost 2 bases. The CDR3 has 16 residues. The CDR3 nucleotides read TGCGCCAGCAGCTTGGGGACAGGGGGAGTCACAGATACGCAGTATTTT. This translates into CASSLGTGGVTDTQYF.

The chain joins TRBV6-1 to TRBJ1-5; D is uncertain. There are 13 residues in the CDR3. Trimming removed 1 base at V and 11 bases at J, with 12 bases between. The germline V gene has CDR1 MNHNS and CDR2 SASEGT. In DNA form, the CDR3 reads TGTGCCAGCAGTGAAGGGCGGCTCCAGACCCAGCATTTT. As protein: CASSEGRLQTQHF.

This chain uses TRBV2 with TRBJ2-2; 7 bases match TRBD1. There are 15 residues in the CDR3. The germline CDR1 and CDR2 sequences are SNHLY and FYNNEI. V trimming: 6 bases; J trimming: 8 bases; junction bases outside the gene matches: 12. The CDR3 spells CASRGTATRRGELFF. The DNA of the CDR3 is TGTGCCAGCAGGGGGACAGCAACCCGGAGGGGGGAGCTGTTTTTT.

V gene TRBV5-3 combines with J gene TRBJ2-7; D ambiguous. TRBV5-3 is an ORF for which the function is uncertain. V lost 10 bases and J lost 2, with 19 bases in between. The CDR3 is 14 amino acids. The CDR3 DNA sequence: TGTGCCCAGAATGAGGCCCCAAAAACCTACGAGCAGTACTTC. It specifies CAQNEAPKTYEQYF.

Concerning this clone: Other DNA sequences in this sample translate to the same CDR3. This sequence joins TRBV6-1 and TRBJ1-1; no definite D call. CDR3 length equals 11 residues. Germline V gene sequence: CDR1 MNHNS, CDR2 SASEGT. The V end lost 8 bases, the J end lost 0 bases, and 4 bases lay between the germline ends. The CDR3 loop is CASGLNTEAFF. CDR3 in DNA: TGTGCCAGCGGGCTGAACACTGAAGCTTTCTTT.

The rearrangement joins TRBV7-2 to TRBJ2-1, with 8 bases lining up with TRBD2. This CDR3 spans 16 amino acids. CDR1 and CDR2 (germline): SGHTA, FQGNSA. V was clipped by 2 bases and J by 5 bases; unmatched bases: 8. The CDR3 loop is CASSLFGTSGNNEQFF. In nucleotides, the CDR3 is TGTGCCAGCAGCTTATTCGGGACTAGTGGAAACAATGAGCAGTTCTTC.

With respect to this clone: Other DNA sequences in this specimen translate into the identical CDR3. The chain employs TRBV30 and TRBJ1-6; D is perhaps TRBD1 (6 bases). Deletions cut 0 bases from V and 4 bases from J, with 7 bases between. From germline, CDR1 is GTSNPN and CDR2 SVGIG (reference sequence). CDR3 size: 14 residues. The CDR3 loop reads CAWSVQGYNSPLHF. The CDR3 nucleotides read TGTGCCTGGAGTGTACAGGGTTATAATTCACCCCTCCACTTT.

In this sample, this clone turned up once. The V call is TRBV5-5, the J call TRBJ2-3; 13 bases are shared with TRBD2. Germline-derived CDR1 and CDR2 are SGHKS and YYEKEE (reference sequence). J was trimmed by 2 bases and V by 4 bases; bases with no gene match: 4. The CDR3 runs 16 residues. CDR3 coding DNA: TGTGCCAGCAGCCGGGGACTAGCGGGATTCACAGATACGCAGTATTTT. Protein: CASSRGLAGFTDTQYF.

This rearrangement joins TRBV2 to TRBJ2-7; 9 bases are shared with TRBD1. V shed 5 bases and J 3 bases; nucleotides not matched to a gene: 5. The CDR3 is 14 residues long. Germline V gene data show CDR1 as SNHLY and CDR2 as FYNNEI. The CDR3 loop is CASSTGQGNYEQYF. For the CDR3, the DNA is TGTGCCAGCAGTACGGGACAGGGAAACTACGAGCAGTACTTC. The full variable domain, rest sourced from reference TRBV2 and TRBJ2-7, is EPEVTQTPSHQVTQMGQEVILRCVPISNHLYFYWYRQILGQKVEFLVSFYNNEISEKSEIFDDQFSVERPDGSNFTLKIRSTKLEDSAMYFCASSTGQGNYEQYFGPGTRLTVT.

CDR3 sequence reads: CAGSPGQGRHEQYF. The CDR3 DNA reads as TGTGCCGGATCACCGGGACAGGGTCGTCACGAGCAGTACTTC. The chain carries TRBV6-1 and TRBJ2-7, with TRBD1 matching 9 bases. The CDR3 length is 14 residues. The germline V gene has CDR1 MNHNS and CDR2 SASEGT. V trimming: 11 bases; J trimming: 5 bases; junction bases outside the gene matches: 13.

Note on this clone: This specimen includes other DNA sequences encoding the same CDR3. This chain connects TRBV28 to TRBJ1-5; D uncertain. Trimming took 6 bases from V and 6 from J, leaving 9 bases between them. The CDR3 totals 12 residues. Per the germline V gene, CDR1 is MDHEN and CDR2 is SYDVKM. CDR3 amino acids: CASSPLSQPQHF. In nucleotides, the CDR3 is TGTGCCAGCAGCCCACTATCTCAGCCCCAGCATTTT.

Of note for this clone: The same CDR3 also results from other DNA sequences found in this sample. The chain recombines TRBV28 with TRBJ2-5, with unresolved D. This CDR3 has 12 residues. Germline V gene data show CDR1 as MDHEN and CDR2 as SYDVKM. With 3 bases removed from V and 4 bases from J, the gap between germline ends came to 6 bases. As DNA, the CDR3 is TGTGCCAGCAGTTTTGTTGGAGAGACCCAGTACTTC. Protein sequence: CASSFVGETQYF.

The V and J genes are TRBV9 and TRBJ2-3, with 7 bases fitting TRBD2. Germline CDR1 SGDLS, CDR2 YYNGEE. Trimming took 1 base from V and 3 from J; bases not matched to a gene: 8. The CDR3 length is 16 residues. The chain's CDR3 is CASSVSGSGKTDTQYF. In DNA form, the CDR3 reads TGTGCCAGCAGCGTAAGTGGGAGCGGGAAGACAGATACGCAGTATTTT.

This clone was recorded a few times. The chain joins TRBV18 to TRBJ2-7; D might be TRBD2 (6 bases). V was trimmed by 6 bases and J by 7 bases, leaving 22 bases between them. The CDR3 is 15 amino acids. Germline CDR1 is KGHSH and CDR2 is LQKENI. The CDR3 sequence is CASSLTPDAGGEQYF. The CDR3 nucleotides read TGTGCCAGCTCTCTAACTCCGGATGCCGGGGGTGAGCAGTACTTC.

V gene TRBV9 combines with J gene TRBJ2-7; a possible D gene is TRBD2 (6 bases). This CDR3 contains 15 residues. CDR1 is SGDLS and CDR2 is YYNGEE in the germline V gene. With 1 base removed from V and 0 bases from J, the gap between germline ends came to 11 bases. This CDR3 reads CASSVSLASSYEQYF. CDR3 DNA: TGTGCCAGCAGCGTAAGCCTAGCGAGCTCCTACGAGCAGTACTTC.

The chain uses TRBV19 and TRBJ1-4; unclear D gene. CDR3 size: 15 residues. Trimming left V 4 bases short and J 4 bases short, with 13 bases between. The germline CDR1 and CDR2 sequences are LNHDA and SQIVND (reference sequence). CDR3 in DNA: TGTGCCAGTAGTACCCGGACGGCTAATAATGAAAAACTGTTTTTT. This sequence encodes CASSTRTANNEKLFF.

The chain uses TRBV6-1 and TRBJ1-2; 9 bases match TRBD1. The V and J ends lost 6 bases and 2 bases, in that order; junction bases with no gene match: 7. CDR3 length equals 15 residues. Germline loops: CDR1 MNHNS, CDR2 SASEGT. The CDR3 sequence is CASRVQGAQNYGYTF. The CDR3 nucleotides read TGTGCCAGCAGGGTACAGGGGGCTCAAAACTATGGCTACACCTTC.

On this clone: This same CDR3 is encoded by further DNA sequences in the sample. The chain employs TRBV7-6 and TRBJ2-3, with unresolved D. The germline V and J ends were trimmed by 1 base and 2 bases, with 4 bases remaining between them. The CDR3 runs 13 residues. CDR1 is SGHVS and CDR2 is FNYEAQ in the germline V gene. CDR3 sequence: CASSLGPTDTQYF. DNA for the CDR3: TGTGCCAGCAGCTTAGGCCCCACAGATACGCAGTATTTT.

The chain joins TRBV5-1 to TRBJ1-5, with D possibly matching TRBD1 (5 bases). Per germline, CDR1 SGHRS and CDR2 YFSETQ. Trimming took off 4 bases at V and 5 bases at J, with 13 bases between the two ends. This CDR3 has 14 amino acids. The CDR3 DNA is TGCGCCAGCAGCCAATCTCCGGGGGATCAGCCCCAGCATTTT. Translation gives CASSQSPGDQPQHF.

The V gene is TRBV7-8, the J gene TRBJ2-2, with TRBD1 matching over 8 bases. Germline assignment: CDR1 SGHVS and CDR2 FQNEAQ. The length of the CDR3 is 16 residues. Losses at the gene ends were 4 bases for V and 4 bases for J; bases not matched to a gene: 8. CDR3 nucleotides: TGTGCCAGCAGCTCACGGACAGGGAGAGGCACCGGGGAGCTGTTTTTT. Residues: CASSSRTGRGTGELFF.

The chain combines TRBV5-4 with TRBJ2-3; D is uncertain. V lost 0 bases and J 2 bases, leaving 10 bases between the germline ends. The CDR3 length is 15 residues. The germline V gene encodes CDR1 SGHNT and CDR2 YYREEE (reference sequence). CDR3 region: CASSLEGMNTDTQYF. For the CDR3, the DNA is TGTGCCAGCAGCTTGGAAGGGATGAACACAGATACGCAGTATTTT.

V usage is TRBV27 and J usage is TRBJ1-5, with 7 bases that match TRBD1. Looked up from germline, CDR1 is MNHEY and CDR2 is SMNVEV (reference sequence). This CDR3 region has 15 residues. Trimming removed 5 bases from V and 1 base from J; junction bases left unmatched: 5. CDR3 sequence (DNA): TGTGCCAGCAGTACCCAGGGACAGAGCAATCAGCCCCAGCATTTT. Translating it yields CASSTQGQSNQPQHF.

This clone was found once. The CDR3 sequence is CASSIIPGQFHEQYF. DNA of the CDR3: TGCGCCAGCAGCATCATTCCGGGACAGTTCCACGAGCAGTACTTC. The rearrangement joins TRBV5-1 to TRBJ2-7; 7 bases align to TRBD1. The trim removed 4 bases at V and 5 bases at J, leaving 12 bases unmatched. The CDR3 is made up of 15 amino acids. Germline CDR1 and CDR2: SGHRS and YFSETQ.